A selection of T cell receptor beta chains follows, all from one sample in a study of T cell clones after liver transplantation. TCRdb's table, derived via immunoSEQ multiplex PCR, lists solely in-frame clones and lacks some. The sample gives approximately 51,000 clones, 80% to 90% of which show up once; approximately 14% is in the top ten. The sample was CD8+ T cells from blood, taken 12 months after liver transplant. These receptors all stem from a human patient who received a liver transplant. Some T cells may arise from the graft donor. CDR3s leave out the opening cysteine and the closing phenylalanine or tryptophan.

TRBJ2-7	TRBV28	ASTPAGSGFEQY
TRBJ2-6	TRBV14	ASKQSGANVLT
TRBJ1-1	TRBV4-1	ASSQEMGVVVTEAF
TRBJ2-1	TRBV9	ASSQGLAVANEQF
TRBJ2-2	TRBV5-1	ASSLVEDPGELF
TRBJ2-5	TRBV27	ASSSEGQLQETQY
TRBJ1-1	TRBV11-2	ASSLDLGTEAF
TRBJ2-7	TRBV11-3	ASSLTASYEQY
TRBJ1-1	TRBV9	ASSVIMNTEAF
TRBJ1-2	TRBV6-5	ASSYGTYYGYT
TRBJ2-7	TRBV2	ASSEGGLAV
TRBJ2-1	TRBV9	ASSTRGGSYNEQF
TRBJ2-7	TRBV4-3	ASSQDLGTYEQY
TRBJ2-1	TRBV7-2	ASSFGLAVYNEQF
TRBJ2-7	TRBV29-1	SVEDQGTGDEQY